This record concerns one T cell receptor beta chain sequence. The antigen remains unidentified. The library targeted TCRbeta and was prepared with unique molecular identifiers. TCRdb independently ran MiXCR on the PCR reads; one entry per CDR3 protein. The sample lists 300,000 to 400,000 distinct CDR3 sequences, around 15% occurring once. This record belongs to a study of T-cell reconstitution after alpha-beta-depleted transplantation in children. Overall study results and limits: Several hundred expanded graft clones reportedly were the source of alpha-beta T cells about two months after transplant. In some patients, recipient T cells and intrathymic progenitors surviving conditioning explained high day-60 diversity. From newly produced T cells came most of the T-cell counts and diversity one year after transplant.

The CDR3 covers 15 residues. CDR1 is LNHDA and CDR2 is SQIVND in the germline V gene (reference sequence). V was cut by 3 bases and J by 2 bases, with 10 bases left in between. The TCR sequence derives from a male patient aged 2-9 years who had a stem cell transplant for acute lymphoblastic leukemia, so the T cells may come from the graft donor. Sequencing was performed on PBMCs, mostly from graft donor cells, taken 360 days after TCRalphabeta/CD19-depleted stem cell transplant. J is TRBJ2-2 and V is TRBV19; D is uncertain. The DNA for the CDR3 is TGTGCCAGTAGTATCTGGCAGCGTAACACCGGGGAGCTGTTTTTT. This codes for CASSIWQRNTGELFF.